Below are 12 T cell receptor beta chains sequenced from a single sample in a study of shared clonotypes between healthy human individuals. Some clones are missing from TCRdb's copy, which holds only in-frame ones; the method was immunoSEQ multiplex PCR. The repertoire holds 2,500,000 or so clones, with 85% to 95% as singletons. Sequencing used naive CD4+ T cells sorted from blood. As for subset: CD45RA+ positively selected. The receptors were gathered from a young man in good health.

The rearrangement joins TRBV5-6 to TRBJ2-3; D unresolved. Germline CDR1 is SGHDT and CDR2 is YYEEEE. V lost 7 bases and J lost 0, with 9 bases in between. This CDR3 has 13 residues. CDR3: CASLRSSTDTQYF. The CDR3 DNA sequence: TGTGCCAGCCTCCGTTCAAGCACAGATACGCAGTATTTT.

With respect to this clone: The sample has other DNA sequences that encode this CDR3 too. The chain recombines TRBV19 with TRBJ1-6; 9 positions agree with TRBD1. Losses at the gene ends were 3 bases for V and 4 bases for J; bases not matched to a gene: 4. Germline CDR1 is LNHDA and CDR2 is SQIVND (reference sequence). The CDR3 runs to 16 residues. This CDR3 reads CASSIGDRVYNSPLHF. The CDR3 DNA is TGTGCCAGTAGTATTGGGGACAGGGTATATAATTCACCCCTCCACTTT.

This clone came up once. This chain links TRBV7-2 with TRBJ2-3; the match to TRBD2 covers 9 bases. Losses at the gene ends were 8 bases for V and 2 bases for J; bases not matched to a gene: 8. The CDR3 runs 15 residues. Per the germline V gene, CDR1 is SGHTA and CDR2 is FQGNSA. The CDR3 protein is CASSLAGYPTDTQYF. CDR3 nucleotide sequence: TGTGCCAGCTCGCTAGCGGGGTATCCCACAGATACGCAGTATTTT.

In the case of this clone: The sample has other DNA sequences that encode this CDR3 too. This rearrangement joins TRBV5-1 to TRBJ2-6; D is unclear. The CDR3 is 14 amino acids. V was clipped by 4 bases and J by 0 bases, with 5 bases between them. Germline V gives CDR1 SGHRS, CDR2 YFSETQ. This CDR3 reads CASSLSSGANVLTF. CDR3 coding DNA: TGCGCCAGCAGCCTCAGCTCTGGGGCCAACGTCCTGACTTTC.

The chain employs TRBV10-3 and TRBJ2-3, with 13 bases aligning to TRBD2. V trimming: 5 bases; J trimming: 2 bases; junction bases outside the gene matches: 7. This CDR3 is 17 amino acids long. Germline-derived CDR1 and CDR2 are ENHRY and SYGVKD. The CDR3, as DNA: TGTGCCATCAGTACCGGGACTAGCGGGGCAATCACAGATACGCAGTATTTT. This gives the protein CAISTGTSGAITDTQYF.

This chain uses TRBV6-5 with TRBJ2-1; 9 bases are a match to TRBD2. CDR1 is MNHEY and CDR2 is SVGAGI in the germline V gene. V shed 6 bases and J 7 bases; nucleotides not matched to a gene: 10. The CDR3 loop spans 15 amino acids. DNA of the CDR3: TGTGCCAGCAGCCCGAGCACTAGCGGGCTTAATGAGCAGTTCTTC. It translates to CASSPSTSGLNEQFF.

This chain connects TRBV5-6 to TRBJ2-7; D uncertain. V lost 2 bases, J lost 0 bases, and 3 bases lay in between. The CDR3 runs to 12 residues. Germline CDR1 reads SGHDT; CDR2 reads YYEEEE. CDR3 sequence: CASSFLSYEQYF. The CDR3 DNA follows: TGTGCCAGCAGCTTCCTCTCCTACGAGCAGTACTTC.

The chain joins TRBV4-3 to TRBJ1-2, with a weak D call TRBD1 (6 bases). This CDR3 contains 14 residues. Between the trimmed V and J ends, which lost 3 bases and 3 bases, there was a span of 11 bases. From germline, CDR1 is LGHNA and CDR2 YSLEER. The CDR3 sequence: CASSQGGQHYGYTF. The CDR3, as DNA: TGCGCCAGCAGCCAGGGGGGACAACACTATGGCTACACCTTC.

The chain carries TRBV7-8 and TRBJ2-5; D unclear. The CDR3 sequence is 15 residues long. The germline V gene encodes CDR1 SGHVS and CDR2 FQNEAQ. Deletions cut 3 bases from V and 2 bases from J, with 13 bases between. The CDR3 spells CASSLIGQIQETQYF. In nucleotides, the CDR3 is TGTGCCAGCAGCTTGATTGGGCAAATTCAAGAGACCCAGTACTTC.

V usage is TRBV11-1 and J usage is TRBJ2-1, with 9 bases fitting TRBD2. The V gene's germline CDR1 is SGHAT and CDR2 FQDESV (reference sequence). V trimming: 4 bases; J trimming: 7 bases; junction bases outside the gene matches: 8. The CDR3 runs 15 residues. This CDR3 is CASSSSRGGLNEQFF. The CDR3 nucleotides are TGTGCCAGCAGCTCGTCGCGGGGGGGCCTAAATGAGCAGTTCTTC. Looking up the rest from reference TRBV11-1 and TRBJ2-1 gives the full variable domain: EAEVAQSPRYKITEKSQAVAFWCDPISGHATLYWYRQILGQGPELLVQFQDESVVDDSQLPKDRFSAERLKGVDSTLKIQPAELGDSAMYLCASSSSRGGLNEQFFGPGTRLTVL.

V usage is TRBV11-2 and J usage is TRBJ1-2; D possibly corresponds to TRBD1 (5 bases). The CDR3 runs to 14 residues. CDR1 is SGHAT and CDR2 is FQNNGV in the germline V gene. Trimming removed 2 bases from V and 1 base from J, with 8 bases in between. The CDR3 DNA sequence: TGTGCCAGCAGCTTAACCGGGGGTAACTATGGCTACACCTTC. Its translation is CASSLTGGNYGYTF.

The V and J genes are TRBV5-3 and TRBJ1-5, with 10 bases that match TRBD1. TRBV5-3 is marked as an open reading frame, function uncertain. V lost 3 bases, J lost 2 bases, and 14 bases stayed unmatched. The CDR3 loop spans 19 amino acids. CDR3 nucleotide sequence: TGTGCCAGAAGCTGCCCCCGGGACAGGGGCGCTTGGGGCAATCAGCCCCAGCATTTT. Translation: CARSCPRDRGAWGNQPQHF.